Sequencing of this TCR beta chain was carried out in a study of cytomegalovirus exposure and HLA in healthy donors. PCR amplification relied on 60 Vbeta primers (plus 13 Jbeta primers). Libraries were prepared by immunoSEQ multiplex PCR; TCRdb keeps only in-frame clonotypes and omits some of them. The table lists a few hundred thousand clones, approximately 81% of them singletons. The germline V and J ends were trimmed by 1 base and 7 bases, with 11 bases remaining between them. From germline, CDR1 is SGHDT and CDR2 YYEEEE. CDR3 length: 14 residues. The sequencing input was PBMCs. The TCR was taken from a woman aged 60 to 75 in good health and CMV-seropositive. V and J are TRBV5-6 and TRBJ1-4; D ambiguous. In nucleotides, the CDR3 is TGTGCCAGCAGCTTGCCCGGGATGACTGAAAAACTGTTTTTT. Its protein product is CASSLPGMTEKLFF.